This entry concerns a single TCR beta chain. This sample is drawn from a study of CXCR3-negative and CXCR3-positive naive CD8 T cells. Study-level background: Approximately 140 million TRB reads were obtained in total, which works out to about 1.5 +/- 0.3 million per library.

CDR3 length: 13 residues. Per the germline V gene, CDR1 is SQVTM and CDR2 is ANQGSEA. UMI-labeled TRB cDNA libraries were prepared by 5' RACE. Using the 5' RACE reads, TCRdb records one entry per CDR3 protein without DNA. The table counts 20,000 to 25,000 distinct CDR3 sequences; around 18% lies in the top ten. The receptor was isolated from a human donor in good health. Some clones in this sample may be carry-over from other donors' samples. The J gene is TRBJ1-2, the V gene TRBV29-1. Specimen: memory CD8+ T cells from blood. The CDR3 here is CSFLSGGGYGYTF. Looking up the rest from reference TRBV29-1 and TRBJ1-2 gives the full variable domain: SAVISQKPSRDICQRGTSLTIQCQVDSQVTMMFWYRQQPGQSLTLIATANQGSEATYESGFVIDKFPISRPNLTFSTLTVSNMSPEDSSIYLCSFLSGGGYGYTFGSGTRLTVV.